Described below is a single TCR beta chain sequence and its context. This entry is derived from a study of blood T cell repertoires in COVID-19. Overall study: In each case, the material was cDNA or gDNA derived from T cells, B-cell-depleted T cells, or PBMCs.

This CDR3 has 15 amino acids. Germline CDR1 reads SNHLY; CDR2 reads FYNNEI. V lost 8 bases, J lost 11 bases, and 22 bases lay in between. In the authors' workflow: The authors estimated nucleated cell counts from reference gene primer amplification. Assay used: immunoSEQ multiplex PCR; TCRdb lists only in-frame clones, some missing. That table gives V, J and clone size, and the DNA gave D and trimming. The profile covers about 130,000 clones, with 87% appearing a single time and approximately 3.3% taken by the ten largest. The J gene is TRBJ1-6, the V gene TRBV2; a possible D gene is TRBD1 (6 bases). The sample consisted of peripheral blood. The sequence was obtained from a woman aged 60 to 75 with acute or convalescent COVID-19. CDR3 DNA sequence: TGTGCCAGCGGAGGCGGGGGGGCTGAGGTTGCACCCCTCCACTTT. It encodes CASGGGGAEVAPLHF.